These 23 T cell receptor beta chains came from one sample sequenced in a study of blood T cell repertoires in COVID-19. TCRdb's copy holds only in-frame clones and misses some; the assay was immunoSEQ multiplex PCR. The sample carries about 150,000 clones, 70% to 85% recorded once. Sample: peripheral blood. Receptor source: a woman in her sixties with acute or convalescent COVID-19.

V gene TRBV7-9 combines with J gene TRBJ2-3; D possibly corresponds to TRBD2 (5 bases). Trimming removed 1 base from V and 11 bases from J, with 7 bases in between. Per the germline V gene, CDR1 is SEHNR and CDR2 is FQNEAQ (reference sequence). The CDR3 loop spans 11 amino acids. The CDR3 bases are TGTGCCAGCAGCTTAGGACGGGGGCAGTATTTT. It codes for CASSLGRGQYF.

The J gene is TRBJ1-5, the V gene TRBV2, with TRBD1 as a possible D gene (5 bases). This CDR3 is 13 amino acids long. Trimming pared 3 bases from V and 6 bases from J, leaving 9 bases between. Looked up from germline, CDR1 is SNHLY and CDR2 is FYNNEI. CDR3 bases: TGTGCCAGCAGTGACAGGGAGGGTCAGCCCCAGCATTTT. This encodes CASSDREGQPQHF. The complete variable domain, with remaining parts taken from reference TRBV2 and TRBJ1-5, reads EPEVTQTPSHQVTQMGQEVILRCVPISNHLYFYWYRQILGQKVEFLVSFYNNEISEKSEIFDDQFSVERPDGSNFTLKIRSTKLEDSAMYFCASSDREGQPQHFGDGTRLSIL.

This clone was observed a single time. The chain employs TRBV3-1 (or the pseudogene TRBV3-2) and TRBJ2-1; 10 bases match TRBD1. Germline V gene sequence: CDR1 LGHDT, CDR2 YNNKEL (reference sequence). The J segment lost 7 bases and the V segment lost 0 bases, leaving 3 bases of the junction unmatched. There are 15 residues in the CDR3. The chain's CDR3 is CASSQEMGQGNEQFF. CDR3 bases: TGTGCCAGCAGCCAAGAGATGGGACAGGGGAATGAGCAGTTCTTC.

The genes are TRBV5-1 and TRBJ1-1; D ambiguous. The germline V gene encodes CDR1 SGHRS and CDR2 YFSETQ. This CDR3 has 13 amino acids. Trimming pared 2 bases from V and 5 bases from J, leaving 10 bases between. CDR3 loop: CASSLGVGTEAFF. The CDR3 DNA reads TGCGCCAGCAGCTTAGGAGTAGGAACTGAAGCTTTCTTT.

This chain connects TRBV4-1 to TRBJ1-2; possible D gene TRBD1, 5 bases. CDR1 MGHRA and CDR2 YSYEKL come from the germline V gene. The germline V and J ends were trimmed by 1 base and 3 bases, with 9 bases remaining between them. The CDR3 spans 14 residues. The CDR3 nucleotides are TGCGCCAGCAGCCAAGGGACATTCGACTATGGCTACACCTTC. It codes for CASSQGTFDYGYTF.

The chain recombines TRBV6-6 with TRBJ1-2, with 9 bases aligning to TRBD1. V was pared by 6 bases and J by 4 bases, with 9 bases of the junction left unmatched. Germline assignment: CDR1 MNHNY and CDR2 SVGAGI (reference sequence). The CDR3 covers 15 residues. The CDR3 here is CASRRPTGGGYGYTF. As DNA, the CDR3 is TGTGCCAGCAGGCGCCCAACAGGGGGCGGCTATGGCTACACCTTC.

The gene calls are TRBV24-1 and TRBJ2-1, with D maybe TRBD2 (7 bases). V was clipped by 3 bases and J by 8 bases, with 19 bases between them. Germline V gene sequence: CDR1 KGHDR, CDR2 SFDVKD. The CDR3 length is 16 residues. Here the CDR3 reads CATSDPSGGAGDEQFF. CDR3 sequence (DNA): TGTGCCACCAGTGATCCTAGTGGGGGGGCCGGGGATGAGCAGTTCTTC.

As concerns this clone: Other DNA sequences in this specimen translate into the identical CDR3. The rearrangement joins TRBV5-6 to TRBJ1-5; D remains ambiguous. CDR3 size: 14 residues. Germline-derived CDR1 and CDR2 are SGHDT and YYEEEE. Trimming cost V 2 bases and J 0 bases, with 6 bases left between them. The CDR3 nucleotides read TGTGCCAGCAGCTTAACGGGTAGCAATCAGCCCCAGCATTTT. Protein: CASSLTGSNQPQHF.

In this sample, this clone turned up a few times. This rearrangement joins TRBV10-3 to TRBJ2-3; 10 bases are a match to TRBD2. CDR1 ENHRY and CDR2 SYGVKD come from the germline V gene. Trimming cost V 0 bases and J 7 bases; bases outside gene matches: 16. This CDR3 contains 19 residues. DNA for the CDR3: TGTGCCATCAGTGAGTCGGGCCCTGCTAGCGGGGGCGATAAGAATACGCAGTATTTT. Protein product: CAISESGPASGGDKNTQYF.

V gene TRBV18 combines with J gene TRBJ1-1; 10 bases line up with TRBD1. CDR3 length: 16 amino acids. CDR1 is KGHSH and CDR2 is LQKENI in the germline V gene. With 8 bases clipped from V and 3 bases from J, the junction kept 12 bases outside the gene matches. The CDR3 DNA reads as TGTGCCAGCGGAAAAAACCCCGGGACAGGGGACACTGAAGCTTTCTTT. As protein: CASGKNPGTGDTEAFF.

This clone was detected only once. J is TRBJ1-5 and V is TRBV4-1; TRBD1 is a possible D gene (5 bases). There are 15 residues in the CDR3. The ends were cut back, 4 bases at V and 1 base at J, with 11 bases in the middle. Germline lookup yields CDR1 MGHRA and CDR2 YSYEKL. CDR3 amino acids: CASSLAGQSNQPQHF. The CDR3 DNA sequence: TGCGCCAGCAGCCTTGCAGGACAAAGCAATCAGCCCCAGCATTTT.

The J gene is TRBJ2-1, the V gene TRBV9, with 9 nucleotides matching TRBD2. There are 15 residues in the CDR3. CDR1 and CDR2 (germline): SGDLS, YYNGEE. V shed 3 bases and J 10 bases; nucleotides not matched to a gene: 11. The CDR3 DNA follows: TGTGCCAGCAGCGCACTGGGCGGGGGGGCCCGCGAGCAGTTCTTC. It yields the protein CASSALGGGAREQFF.

The rearrangement uses TRBV5-6 and TRBJ1-5; possibly TRBD1 for D (5 bases). CDR3 size: 16 residues. V was clipped by 0 bases and J by 1 base, with 11 bases between them. Germline V gives CDR1 SGHDT, CDR2 YYEEEE. CDR3 sequence reads: CASSLAGRYSNQPQHF. The DNA for the CDR3 is TGTGCCAGCAGCTTGGCAGGGCGGTACAGCAATCAGCCCCAGCATTTT.

The chain joins TRBV2 to TRBJ2-7, with D possibly TRBD1 on 5 matching bases. The V end was cut by 4 bases, the J end by 3 bases, with 10 bases between. The CDR3 extends over 13 amino acids. Looked up from germline, CDR1 is SNHLY and CDR2 is FYNNEI. CDR3 protein: CASSVGQDYEQYF. Written as DNA, the CDR3 is TGTGCCAGCAGTGTTGGACAAGACTACGAGCAGTACTTC.

V is TRBV2 and J is TRBJ1-2; perhaps TRBD1 as D (5 bases). This CDR3 is built from 10 residues. Germline CDR1 SNHLY, CDR2 FYNNEI. V was cut by 3 bases and J by 10 bases, with 6 bases left in between. The CDR3 region has the DNA TGTGCCAGCAGTGACAGGGACTACACCTTC. Protein product: CASSDRDYTF.

The DNA for the CDR3 is TGTGCCAGCAGCCAAGTACTGCCGAAGTGGGGCTACACCTTC. Protein sequence: CASSQVLPKWGYTF. This chain joins TRBV4-2 and TRBJ1-2; D is undetermined. Trimming removed 1 base at V and 8 bases at J, with 14 bases between. Germline assignment: CDR1 LGHNA and CDR2 YNFKEQ. This CDR3 region has 14 residues.

This chain joins TRBV6-5 and TRBJ1-1; 10 nucleotides line up with TRBD1. Germline loops: CDR1 MNHEY, CDR2 SVGAGI. CDR3 length equals 14 residues. The V and J ends lost 7 bases and 2 bases, in that order; junction bases with no gene match: 4. CDR3: CASIRTGGNTEAFF. The CDR3 bases are TGTGCCAGCATTAGGACAGGGGGAAACACTGAAGCTTTCTTT.

This chain links TRBV6-5 with TRBJ1-2; 8 bases fit TRBD1. V lost 6 bases, J lost 8 bases, and 8 bases stayed unmatched. Germline loops: CDR1 MNHEY, CDR2 SVGAGI. This CDR3 region has 13 residues. The CDR3 region is CASSQAQGAGYTF. The CDR3 DNA reads TGTGCCAGCAGCCAGGCCCAGGGGGCGGGCTACACCTTC.

V usage is TRBV28 and J usage is TRBJ1-5; D is possibly TRBD1 (6 bases). This CDR3 contains 14 residues. Trimming left V 3 bases short and J 5 bases short, with 11 bases between. Germline V CDR1 and CDR2: MDHEN, SYDVKM. The CDR3 spells CASSLPGGHQPQHF. In DNA, the CDR3 is TGTGCCAGCAGTTTGCCCGGGGGGCATCAGCCCCAGCATTTT.

Comments on this clone: A read error may produce the germline difference seen at one junction end. The chain links TRBV2 to TRBJ1-4; TRBD1 matches at 9 bases. CDR3 length: 15 amino acids. Germline V CDR1 and CDR2: SNHLY, FYNNEI. The CDR3, as DNA: TGTGCCAGCAAGGGGACAGGGACCAGCAGTGAAAAACTGTCTTTT. Translation gives CASKGTGTSSEKLSF.

This clone was recorded once. This chain uses TRBV7-8 with TRBJ2-3, with TRBD2 identical over 7 bases. The germline V gene encodes CDR1 SGHVS and CDR2 FQNEAQ. The ends lost 5 bases at V and 0 bases at J; junction bases unmatched: 5. CDR3 length: 15 amino acids. As DNA, the CDR3 is TGTGCCAGCAGCCGACGGCGGGGGAGCACAGATACGCAGTATTTT. This sequence encodes CASSRRRGSTDTQYF.

DNA for the CDR3: TGTGCCAGTAGTCTGGGGAGATCGAACACCGGGGAGCTGTTTTTT. Translated: CASSLGRSNTGELFF. The chain uses TRBV19 and TRBJ2-2, with a weak D call TRBD2 (5 bases). Germline-derived CDR1 and CDR2 are LNHDA and SQIVND (reference sequence). CDR3 length equals 15 residues. The V end lost 5 bases, the J end lost 0 bases, and 10 bases lay between the germline ends.

The chain is built from TRBV7-2 and TRBJ1-1; 7 bases map to TRBD1. Trimming removed 10 bases from V and 0 bases from J; junction bases left unmatched: 5. CDR1 is SGHTA, CDR2 FQGNSA, per germline. The CDR3 is 13 residues long. CDR3 sequence (DNA): TGTGCCACCTCGGGACAGTTGAACACTGAAGCTTTCTTT. This gives the protein CATSGQLNTEAFF.